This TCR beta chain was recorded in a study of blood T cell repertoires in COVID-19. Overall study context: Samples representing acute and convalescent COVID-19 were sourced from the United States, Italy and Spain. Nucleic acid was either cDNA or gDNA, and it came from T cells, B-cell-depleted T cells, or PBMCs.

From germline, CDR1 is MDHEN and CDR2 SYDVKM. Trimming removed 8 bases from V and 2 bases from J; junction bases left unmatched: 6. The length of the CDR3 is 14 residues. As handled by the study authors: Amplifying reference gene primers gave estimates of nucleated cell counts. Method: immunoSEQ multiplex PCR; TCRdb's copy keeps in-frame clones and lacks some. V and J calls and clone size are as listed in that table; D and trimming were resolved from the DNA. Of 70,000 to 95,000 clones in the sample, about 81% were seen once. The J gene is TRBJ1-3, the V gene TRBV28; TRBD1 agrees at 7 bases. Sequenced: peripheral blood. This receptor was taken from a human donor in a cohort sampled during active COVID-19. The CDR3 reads CASHRGVAGNTIYF. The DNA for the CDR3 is TGTGCCAGCCACAGGGGAGTCGCTGGAAACACCATATATTTT.